The sequence of this T cell receptor (beta chain) was determined in a study of vaccination and CD4 T cells after COVID-19. Germline lookup yields CDR1 SGHTA and CDR2 FQGNSA. Trimming stripped 1 base from V and 14 bases from J, with 11 bases between. There are 12 residues in the CDR3. Once obtained from cultured CD4+ T cells, the DNA was sequenced using the Oncomine TCR Beta short-read assay. In this case, cultured CD4+ T cells provided the extracted genomic DNA. TCRdb analysed the PCR reads with MiXCR anew, one entry per CDR3 protein. The data contain about 20,000 distinct CDR3 sequences, 38% of them singletons. Treatment denoted: roughly ten-day PBMC culture with coronavirus spike peptide pools or control peptides (ViraFEST assay). Following expansion of antigen-specific T cells with peptide pools, ViraFEST then sequenced TCRs. This clonotype has a handful of counts. Its target is not known.

The receptor's source is a human donor who received a COVID-19 vaccine. Sequences were derived from CD4+ T cells from blood, cultured in vitro, sampled before SARS-CoV-2 vaccination. V and J are TRBV7-2 and TRBJ1-4; no clear D gene. CDR3 sequence: CASSLDLGHLFF. The CDR3 DNA reads TGTGCCAGCAGCTTAGACCTGGGTCACCTGTTTTTT.